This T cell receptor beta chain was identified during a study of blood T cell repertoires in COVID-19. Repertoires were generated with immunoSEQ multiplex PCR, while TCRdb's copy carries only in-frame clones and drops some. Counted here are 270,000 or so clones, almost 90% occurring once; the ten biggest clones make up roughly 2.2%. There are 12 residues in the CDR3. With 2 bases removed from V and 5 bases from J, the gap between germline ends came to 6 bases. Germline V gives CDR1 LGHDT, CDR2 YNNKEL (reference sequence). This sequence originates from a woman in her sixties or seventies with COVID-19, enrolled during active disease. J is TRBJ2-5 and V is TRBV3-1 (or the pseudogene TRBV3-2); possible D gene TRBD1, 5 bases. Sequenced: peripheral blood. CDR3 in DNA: TGTGCCAGCAGCCAAACAGGCGAGACCCAGTACTTC. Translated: CASSQTGETQYF.